Presented here are 28 T cell receptor beta chains from one specimen sequenced in a study of cytomegalovirus exposure and HLA in healthy donors. Assay used: immunoSEQ multiplex PCR; TCRdb lists only in-frame clones, some missing. Of about 180,000 clones in the sample, approximately 81% were seen once. The sample taken for sequencing was PBMCs. These receptors were taken from a man younger than 35 in good health and CMV-seropositive.

The chain has TRBV28 and TRBJ1-1, with D possibly matching TRBD1 (5 bases). Trimming stripped 6 bases from V and 4 bases from J, with 15 bases between. Per the germline V gene, CDR1 is MDHEN and CDR2 is SYDVKM. This CDR3 spans 14 amino acids. In DNA, the CDR3 is TGTGCCAGCAGCCCCGCAGTTAGGGGCACTGAAGCTTTCTTT. Translated, it gives CASSPAVRGTEAFF.

The V and J genes are TRBV6-1 and TRBJ2-2; a weak D match, TRBD2 (5 bases). Germline CDR1 MNHNS, CDR2 SASEGT. The CDR3 totals 15 residues. V lost 4 bases to trimming and J lost 6 bases, with 15 bases between them. DNA of the CDR3: TGTGCCAGCAGTGTCGGACTGCGACGGCCCGGGGAGCTGTTTTTT. This sequence encodes CASSVGLRRPGELFF.

The chain has TRBV9 and TRBJ2-2, with 8 bases lining up with TRBD1. With V trimmed by 1 base and J by 4 bases, 3 bases remained unmatched. The V gene's germline CDR1 is SGDLS and CDR2 YYNGEE. The CDR3 covers 15 residues. CDR3 DNA: TGTGCCAGCAGCGTAACAGGGGGAAGCACCGGGGAGCTGTTTTTT. Translated, it gives CASSVTGGSTGELFF.

V is TRBV30 and J is TRBJ1-1; D possibly corresponds to TRBD1 (6 bases). V was shortened by 5 bases and J by 5 bases, with 21 bases between the two germline ends. The CDR3 is 15 residues long. CDR1 and CDR2 (germline): GTSNPN, SVGIG (reference sequence). The CDR3 DNA follows: TGTGCCTGGGCCCGACAGGTGGAAGGTAGGACTGAAGCTTTCTTT. Amino acids: CAWARQVEGRTEAFF.

V and J are TRBV6-1 and TRBJ2-3; perhaps TRBD2 as D (6 bases). V lost 6 bases to trimming and J lost 4 bases, with 11 bases between them. The CDR3 consists of 13 residues. CDR1 and CDR2 (germline): MNHNS, SASEGT. DNA for the CDR3: TGTGCCAGCAGAACCGGGGGACCAGATACGCAGTATTTT. Its translation: CASRTGGPDTQYF.

The CDR3 DNA follows: TGTGCCAGCAGTCCTCTATGGGAGGGGGACAGGGGAAACACCATATATTTT. It encodes CASSPLWEGDRGNTIYF. The rearrangement links TRBV28 to TRBJ1-3, with 8 nucleotides matching TRBD1. The V gene's germline CDR1 is MDHEN and CDR2 SYDVKM. The CDR3 contains 17 residues. After removal of 5 bases from V and 4 bases from J, the junction contained 13 bases not matched to a gene.

V usage is TRBV28 and J usage is TRBJ2-7, with a possible D match to TRBD2 (5 bases). The CDR3 runs 14 residues. Trimming took off 6 bases at V and 2 bases at J, with 14 bases between the two ends. CDR1 and CDR2 (germline): MDHEN, SYDVKM. As DNA, the CDR3 is TGTGCCAGCAGCCCACGAGAGGGTACCTACGAGCAGTACTTC. Its translation: CASSPREGTYEQYF.

This clone was picked up one time. The CDR3 reads CASSPMGGLNSPLHF. The CDR3 nucleotides are TGCGCCAGCAGCCCGATGGGGGGTTTGAATTCACCCCTCCACTTT. The chain recombines TRBV5-1 with TRBJ1-6, with a weak D call TRBD1 (5 bases). The germline V and J ends were trimmed by 4 bases and 7 bases, with 15 bases remaining between them. The CDR3 sequence is 15 residues long. CDR1 is SGHRS, CDR2 YFSETQ, per germline.

This clone has just a few counts. The J gene is TRBJ1-2, the V gene TRBV2, with 9 bases matching TRBD1. V was pared by 4 bases and J by 7 bases, with 7 bases of the junction left unmatched. CDR1 is SNHLY and CDR2 is FYNNEI in the germline V gene. The CDR3 is 14 residues long. As DNA, the CDR3 is TGTGCCAGCAGTGTTGGGACAGGGATCATTGGCTACACCTTC. As protein: CASSVGTGIIGYTF.

The chain has TRBV11-2 and TRBJ2-5, with D tentatively TRBD1 (5 bases). The ends were cut back, 5 bases at V and 4 bases at J, with 17 bases in the middle. This CDR3 contains 15 residues. Looked up from germline, CDR1 is SGHAT and CDR2 is FQNNGV. The CDR3 reads CASSPNSRGAETQYF. The CDR3, as DNA: TGTGCCAGCAGCCCGAATTCCCGTGGGGCAGAGACCCAGTACTTC. The entire variable domain, with the rest obtained from reference TRBV11-2 and TRBJ2-5, is as follows: EAGVAQSPRYKIIEKRQSVAFWCNPISGHATLYWYQQILGQGPKLLIQFQNNGVVDDSQLPKDRFSAERLKGVDSTLKIQPAKLEDSAVYLCASSPNSRGAETQYFGPGTRLLVL.

The chain couples TRBV7-2 to TRBJ2-7; a possible D gene is TRBD2 (6 bases). V was clipped by 10 bases and J by 0 bases, with 16 bases between them. This CDR3 contains 14 residues. Germline lookup yields CDR1 SGHTA and CDR2 FQGNSA. CDR3: CATRRGDPSYEQYF. CDR3 DNA: TGTGCCACCCGGCGGGGCGACCCCTCCTACGAGCAGTACTTC.

The J gene is TRBJ1-5, the V gene TRBV27; the D is unclear. The germline V and J ends were trimmed by 6 bases and 4 bases, with 13 bases remaining between them. The CDR3 length is 14 residues. The germline V gene has CDR1 MNHEY and CDR2 SMNVEV (reference sequence). CDR3 in DNA: TGTGCCAGCAGCTCCCAGTTCTCAAATCAGCCCCAGCATTTT. Protein product: CASSSQFSNQPQHF.

The J gene is TRBJ1-1, the V gene TRBV18; D is perhaps TRBD1 (5 bases). Germline V gene sequence: CDR1 KGHSH, CDR2 LQKENI. The CDR3 runs 15 residues. The V end lost 4 bases, the J end lost 1 base, and 13 bases lay between the germline ends. The CDR3 sequence: CASSLHRSGNTEAFF. The CDR3 region has the DNA TGTGCCAGCTCACTACACAGGTCCGGGAACACTGAAGCTTTCTTT.

V usage is TRBV11-1 and J usage is TRBJ2-2, with 9 nucleotides matching TRBD1. Germline loops: CDR1 SGHAT, CDR2 FQDESV (reference sequence). The CDR3 is made up of 16 amino acids. Unmatched junction bases numbered 6, after V lost 4 bases and J lost 3 bases. The chain's CDR3 is CASSSHRGPHTGELFF. The CDR3 DNA reads as TGTGCCAGCAGCTCTCACAGGGGGCCCCACACCGGGGAGCTGTTTTTT.

The chain uses TRBV4-2 and TRBJ2-1; D is ambiguous. Trimming pared 1 base from V and 3 bases from J, leaving 10 bases between. This CDR3 is built from 15 residues. Germline assignment: CDR1 LGHNA and CDR2 YNFKEQ. The CDR3 is CASSQATEVYNEQFF. For the CDR3, the DNA is TGTGCCAGCAGCCAAGCTACCGAGGTCTACAATGAGCAGTTCTTC.

This rearrangement joins TRBV12-1 to TRBJ1-2; the tabulated D call, TRBD1, remains unverified against the DNA. TRBV12-1 constitutes a pseudogene. The CDR3 covers 10 residues. CDR3 sequence (DNA): TGTGCCAGCAGGTGGGCTGGCTACACCTTC. Its protein product is CASRWAGYTF.

The rearrangement uses TRBV18 and TRBJ1-1; 11 bases match TRBD1. Germline V gives CDR1 KGHSH, CDR2 LQKENI. The CDR3 consists of 15 residues. V shed 8 bases and J 3 bases; nucleotides not matched to a gene: 8. CDR3 sequence (DNA): TGTGCCAGCCGCGAAGGACAGGGGGCCTACACTGAAGCTTTCTTT. Protein: CASREGQGAYTEAFF.

The chain joins TRBV28 to TRBJ1-2; 7 bases are shared with TRBD1. Germline V lookup: CDR1 MDHEN, CDR2 SYDVKM. The CDR3 covers 14 residues. The V segment lost 2 bases and the J segment 2 bases; nucleotides outside the gene matches: 2. CDR3 loop: CASSLLQGNYGYTF. CDR3 DNA: TGTGCCAGCAGTTTACTACAGGGGAACTATGGCTACACCTTC.

The CDR3, as DNA: TGTGCCAGCAGTTACAACGGGGGCGGGAGGATGGAGACCCAGTACTTC. Protein product: CASSYNGGGRMETQYF. V and J are TRBV6-5 and TRBJ2-5; TRBD2 aligns across 8 bases. Per the germline V gene, CDR1 is MNHEY and CDR2 is SVGAGI. Trimming took 2 bases from V and 5 from J; bases not matched to a gene: 10. This CDR3 comprises 16 residues.

V gene TRBV27 combines with J gene TRBJ2-2; the match to TRBD2 covers 10 bases. Germline loops: CDR1 MNHEY, CDR2 SMNVEV (reference sequence). The J segment lost 7 bases and the V segment lost 5 bases, leaving 1 base of the junction unmatched. The CDR3 sequence is 13 residues long. CDR3 residues: CASSSGGVGELFF. CDR3 DNA sequence: TGTGCCAGCAGTAGCGGGGGGGTCGGGGAGCTGTTTTTT.

The V and J genes are TRBV7-9 and TRBJ2-7; maybe TRBD1 (5 bases). V shed 4 bases and J shed 4 bases, with 14 bases lying between them. The CDR3 length is 14 residues. Germline loops: CDR1 SEHNR, CDR2 FQNEAQ (reference sequence). CDR3 DNA: TGTGCCAGCAGCTCTACACAGGATCCATACGAGCAGTACTTC. Protein: CASSSTQDPYEQYF.

V usage is TRBV10-2 and J usage is TRBJ2-5, with 11 bases matching TRBD2. The ends lost 0 bases at V and 5 bases at J; junction bases unmatched: 2. Germline V gene lookup returns CDR1 WSHSY and CDR2 SAAADI. The CDR3 runs to 15 residues. CDR3 in amino acids: CASSESPSGRETQYF. For the CDR3, the DNA is TGCGCCAGCAGTGAGTCGCCTAGCGGGAGGGAGACCCAGTACTTC.

This chain joins TRBV5-1 and TRBJ1-1; D remains unclear. V dropped 0 bases and J dropped 6 bases, with 9 bases sitting between them. Germline CDR1 SGHRS, CDR2 YFSETQ. This CDR3 comprises 13 residues. The CDR3 loop reads CASSLGGNAEAFF. For the CDR3, the DNA is TGCGCCAGCAGCTTGGGAGGAAACGCTGAAGCTTTCTTT.

V usage is TRBV7-9 and J usage is TRBJ2-7; D perhaps matches TRBD1 (5 bases). The CDR3 sequence is 14 residues long. Trimming pared 2 bases from V and 0 bases from J, leaving 8 bases between. Germline V gene sequence: CDR1 SEHNR, CDR2 FQNEAQ (reference sequence). The CDR3 DNA reads TGTGCCAGCAGCTTATTCCAGGGCTCCTACGAGCAGTACTTC. Amino acids: CASSLFQGSYEQYF. Full variable domain (rest looked up from reference TRBV7-9 and TRBJ2-7): DTGVSQNPRHKITKRGQNVTFRCDPISEHNRLYWYRQTLGQGPEFLTYFQNEAQLEKSRLLSDRFSAERPKGSFSTLEIQRTEQGDSAMYLCASSLFQGSYEQYFGPGTRLTVT.

V usage is TRBV2 and J usage is TRBJ2-2, with 11 nucleotides matching TRBD2. Trimming took 7 bases from V and 4 from J; bases not matched to a gene: 5. Germline values: CDR1 SNHLY, CDR2 FYNNEI. The CDR3 is 15 amino acids. The CDR3: CASMTSGKGTGELFF. CDR3 bases: TGTGCCAGCATGACTAGCGGGAAGGGCACCGGGGAGCTGTTTTTT.

CDR3 sequence reads: CASSRTSGIYNEQFF. CDR3 bases: TGTGCCAGCAGTCGGACTAGCGGGATCTACAATGAGCAGTTCTTC. This chain joins TRBV2 and TRBJ2-1, with 12 positions matching TRBD2. The V gene's germline CDR1 is SNHLY and CDR2 FYNNEI. The CDR3 contains 15 residues. The ends lost 5 bases at V and 3 bases at J; junction bases unmatched: 2.

This sequence joins TRBV30 and TRBJ1-4, with D perhaps TRBD1 (6 bases). The germline V and J ends were trimmed by 5 bases and 0 bases, with 10 bases remaining between them. The CDR3 has 14 residues. The germline V gene has CDR1 GTSNPN and CDR2 SVGIG (reference sequence). As DNA, the CDR3 is TGTGCCTGGGCTAGACAGGCAACTAATGAAAAACTGTTTTTT. Translated, it gives CAWARQATNEKLFF.

This clone was counted a few times. CDR3 nucleotide sequence: TGCGCCAGCAGTGTGAGGGGAGGAGAAGCTTTCTTT. Its translation is CASSVRGGEAFF. The genes are TRBV10-2 and TRBJ1-1; perhaps TRBD1 as D (5 bases). The CDR3 length is 12 residues. V lost 4 bases, J lost 8 bases, and 11 bases lay in between. Per germline, CDR1 WSHSY and CDR2 SAAADI.